This T cell receptor (beta chain) is drawn from a study of tumor-infiltrating lymphocytes in localized non-small cell lung cancer. Clones were sequenced by immunoSEQ multiplex PCR, and TCRdb holds only the in-frame ones, with some missing. Of 12,000 or so clones in the sample, less than 90% were seen once. This CDR3 is 13 amino acids long. Germline V gene lookup returns CDR1 SEHNR and CDR2 FQNEAQ (reference sequence). Trimming pared 5 bases from V and 7 bases from J, leaving 14 bases between. This receptor was obtained from a human donor with non-small cell lung cancer. The gene calls are TRBV7-9 and TRBJ1-2, with D possibly being TRBD1 (5 bases). Input material: lung tumor tissue. The CDR3 DNA is TGTGCCAGCAGCCGGACCGGGACGGTTGGCTACACCTTC. Protein: CASSRTGTVGYTF. The full variable domain, with the rest looked up from reference TRBV7-9 and TRBJ1-2, is DTGVSQNPRHKITKRGQNVTFRCDPISEHNRLYWYRQTLGQGPEFLTYFQNEAQLEKSRLLSDRFSAERPKGSFSTLEIQRTEQGDSAMYLCASSRTGTVGYTFGSGTRLTVV.